Included here is one TCR beta chain sequence, with context. The sample comes from a study of blood T cell repertoires in COVID-19. V lost 3 bases to trimming and J lost 0 bases; unmatched junction nucleotides: 5. Germline V gene lookup returns CDR1 MDHEN and CDR2 SYDVKM. The CDR3 sequence is 15 residues long. The assay was immunoSEQ multiplex PCR, and TCRdb's table has in-frame clones only and misses some. The table has several thousand clones, 80% seen once. The source material was peripheral blood. V usage is TRBV28 and J usage is TRBJ2-7; 7 nucleotides agree with TRBD2. This receptor was taken from a man between 70 and 80 years old with active COVID-19. The CDR3 region has the DNA TGTGCCAGCAGTTTTTTTCGGACTAGCTCCTACGAGCAGTACTTC. Its protein is CASSFFRTSSYEQYF.